This paragraph covers one T cell receptor beta chain sequence. Its antigen is not known. Germline CDR1 SGDLS, CDR2 YYNGEE. The CDR3 spans 15 residues. This sample stems from a study of T cells expressing NK-cell markers. Study background: Repertoires of TCR beta were obtained from T cells sorted as CD3+CD56+NKG2C+, CD3+CD56+NKG2C- and CD3+CD56-NKG2C+. Seven HCMV-seropositive donors and one seronegative donor made up the eight sequenced donors.

General observations from the study: Of the CD8+ T cells in five or six donors, roughly 1.0-7.5% belonged to dominant NKG2C+ clonotypes. Similarly, these clonotypes led the CD3+CD56-NKG2C+ fraction as well in a few donors.

TCRdb re-called the 5' RACE reads and shows each CDR3 protein once, DNA omitted. This table lists some 410,000 distinct CDR3 sequences. The clonotype originates from a woman between 18 and 69 years old in good health. Material: blood T cells: a sorted CD56 or NKG2C T cell subset, CD4+ or CD8+ T cells, or bulk PBMC T cells (not recorded which). V gene TRBV9 combines with J gene TRBJ2-1; TCRdb names TRBD2, which stays unverified in the absence of DNA. CDR3 amino acids: CASSVDLAGGNEQFF. Based on the CDR3 plus reference TRBV9 and TRBJ2-1, the full variable domain is DSGVTQTPKHLITATGQRVTLRCSPRSGDLSVYWYQQSLDQGLQFLIQYYNGEERAKGNILERFSAQQFPDLHSELNLSSLELGDSALYFCASSVDLAGGNEQFFGPGTRLTVL.